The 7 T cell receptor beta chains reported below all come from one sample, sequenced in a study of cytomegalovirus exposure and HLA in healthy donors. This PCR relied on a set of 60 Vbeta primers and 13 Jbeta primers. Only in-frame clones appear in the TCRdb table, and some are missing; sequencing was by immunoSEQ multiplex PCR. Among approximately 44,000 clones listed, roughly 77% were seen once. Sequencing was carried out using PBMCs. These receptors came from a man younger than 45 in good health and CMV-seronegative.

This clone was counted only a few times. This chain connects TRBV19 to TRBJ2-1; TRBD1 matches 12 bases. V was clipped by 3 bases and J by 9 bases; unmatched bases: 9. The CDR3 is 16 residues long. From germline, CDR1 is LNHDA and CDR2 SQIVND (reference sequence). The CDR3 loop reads CASSILGQGAVSEQFF. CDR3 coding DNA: TGTGCCAGTAGTATCTTGGGACAGGGGGCGGTCAGTGAGCAGTTCTTC.

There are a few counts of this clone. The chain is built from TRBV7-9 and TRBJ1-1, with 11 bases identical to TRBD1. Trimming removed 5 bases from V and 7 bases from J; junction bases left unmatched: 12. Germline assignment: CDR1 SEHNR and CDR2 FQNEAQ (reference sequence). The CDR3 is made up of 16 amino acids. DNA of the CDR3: TGTGCCAGCAGCCTCGGACCGGACAGGGGGCGGTTTGAAGCTTTCTTT. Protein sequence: CASSLGPDRGRFEAFF.

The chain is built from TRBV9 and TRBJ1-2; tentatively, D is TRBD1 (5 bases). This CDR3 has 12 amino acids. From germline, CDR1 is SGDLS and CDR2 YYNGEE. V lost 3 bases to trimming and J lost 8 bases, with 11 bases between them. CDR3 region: CASSARTRGYTF. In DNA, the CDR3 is TGTGCCAGCAGCGCCCGGACACGCGGCTACACCTTC.

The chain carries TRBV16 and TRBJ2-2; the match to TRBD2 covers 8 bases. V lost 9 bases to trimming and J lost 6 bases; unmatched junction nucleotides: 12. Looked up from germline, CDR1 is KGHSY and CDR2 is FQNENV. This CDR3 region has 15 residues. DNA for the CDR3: TGTGCCAGTCGCCTGGCGGGAGGAAAGGCCGGGGAGCTGTTTTTT. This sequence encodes CASRLAGGKAGELFF.

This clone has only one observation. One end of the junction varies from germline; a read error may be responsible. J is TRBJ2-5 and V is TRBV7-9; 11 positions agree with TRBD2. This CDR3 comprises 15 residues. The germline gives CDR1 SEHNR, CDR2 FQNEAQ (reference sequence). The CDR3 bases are TGTTCCAGCAGCTTGGCACTAGCGGGAGCGGAGACCCAGTACTTC. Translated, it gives CSSSLALAGAETQYF.

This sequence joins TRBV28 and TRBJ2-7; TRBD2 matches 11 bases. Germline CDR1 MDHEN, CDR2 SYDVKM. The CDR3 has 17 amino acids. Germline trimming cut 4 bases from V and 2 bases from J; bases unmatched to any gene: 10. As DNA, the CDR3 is TGTGCCAGCAGTTCGTATAGCGGGAGGGCCAGGGCCTACGAGCAGTACTTC. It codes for CASSSYSGRARAYEQYF.

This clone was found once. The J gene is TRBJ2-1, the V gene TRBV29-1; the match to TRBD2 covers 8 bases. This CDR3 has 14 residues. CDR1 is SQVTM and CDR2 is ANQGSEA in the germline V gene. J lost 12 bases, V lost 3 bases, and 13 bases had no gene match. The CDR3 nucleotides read TGCAGCGTTGAGGCAAGATTCGAAAGCGGGGGGCAGTTCTTC. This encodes CSVEARFESGGQFF.